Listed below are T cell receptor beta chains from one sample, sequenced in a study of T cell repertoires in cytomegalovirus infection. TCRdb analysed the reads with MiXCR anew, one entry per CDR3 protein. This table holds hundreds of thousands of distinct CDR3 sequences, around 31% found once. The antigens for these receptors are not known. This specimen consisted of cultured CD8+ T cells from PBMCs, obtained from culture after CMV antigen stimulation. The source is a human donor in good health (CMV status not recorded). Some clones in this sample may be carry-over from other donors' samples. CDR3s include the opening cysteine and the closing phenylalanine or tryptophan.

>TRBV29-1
CSGLTGAYGYTF
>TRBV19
CASNAGVAATQYF
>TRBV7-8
CASSLRRGGQDNEQFF
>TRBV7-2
CASSLIKDGFLSYNEQFF
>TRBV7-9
CASSFTGARNTEAFF
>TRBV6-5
CASSYRRDAQGDGYTF
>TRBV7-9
CASSAPTRDPYNEQFF
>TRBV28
CASTPGVGRDTQYF
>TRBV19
CASSKSFGLSYEQYF
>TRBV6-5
CASSHSGPRNSPLHF
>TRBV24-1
CATSGDRDRGTDTQYF
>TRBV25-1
CASSEYIGTTNEKLFF
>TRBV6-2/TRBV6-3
CASSHARGGPTDTQYF
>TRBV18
CASSPSRQRERADTQYF
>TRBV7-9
CASSLAGHRGYTF